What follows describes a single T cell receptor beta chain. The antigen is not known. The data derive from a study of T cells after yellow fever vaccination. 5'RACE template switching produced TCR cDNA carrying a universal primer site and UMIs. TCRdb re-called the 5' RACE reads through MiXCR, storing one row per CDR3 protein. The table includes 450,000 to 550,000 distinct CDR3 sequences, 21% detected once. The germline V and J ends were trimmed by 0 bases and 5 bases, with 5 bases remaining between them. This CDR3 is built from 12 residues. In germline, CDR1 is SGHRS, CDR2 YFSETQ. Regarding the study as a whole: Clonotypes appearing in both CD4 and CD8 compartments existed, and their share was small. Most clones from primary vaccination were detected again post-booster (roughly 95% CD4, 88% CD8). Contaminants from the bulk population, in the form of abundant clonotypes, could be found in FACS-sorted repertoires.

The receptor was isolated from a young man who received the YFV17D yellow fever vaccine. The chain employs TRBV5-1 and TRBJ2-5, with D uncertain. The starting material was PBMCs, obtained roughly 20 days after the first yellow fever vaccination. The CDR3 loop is CASSLEDETQYF. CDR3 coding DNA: TGCGCCAGCAGCTTGGAGGACGAGACCCAGTACTTC.